These 24 T cell receptor beta chains originate from one sample sequenced in a study of human T cells and chemical hapten exposure. TCRdb fed the RACE reads into MiXCR, producing one record per CDR3 protein. The sample lists 180,000 or so distinct CDR3 sequences; roughly 30% were seen once. Time point meaning: pre-sensitization, week 0. Treatment reported: therapeutic diphenylcyclopropenone sensitization with weekly scalp DPC. Sample: whole blood, taken in connection with sensitization to the hapten diphenylcyclopropenone (DPC). These receptor sequences come from a woman in her 30s with alopecia areata. Some clones in this sample may be carry-over from other donors' samples.

This clonotype appeared a few times. The V gene is TRBV6-2 or TRBV6-3, the J gene TRBJ2-5; TRBD1 matches 7 bases. Germline trimming cut 5 bases from V and 6 bases from J; bases unmatched to any gene: 3. This CDR3 is 12 amino acids long. Germline V gives CDR1 MNHEY, CDR2 SVGEGT. The CDR3 DNA sequence: TGTGCCAGCAGTCGGACAGGAAAGACCCAGTACTTC. This sequence encodes CASSRTGKTQYF.

V gene TRBV24-1 combines with J gene TRBJ1-2; the D gene is possibly TRBD1 (6 bases). This CDR3 has 14 residues. Germline values: CDR1 KGHDR, CDR2 SFDVKD. Trimming removed 2 bases at V and 0 bases at J, with 6 bases between. Written as DNA, the CDR3 is TGTGCCACCAGTGATTCAGGGGCTAACTATGGCTACACCTTC. Residues: CATSDSGANYGYTF.

The V gene is TRBV20-1, the J gene TRBJ2-7; D gene ambiguous. Germline V gives CDR1 DFQATT, CDR2 SNEGSKA (reference sequence). Trimming cost V 5 bases and J 0 bases, with 11 bases left between them. The CDR3 is 13 residues long. The chain's CDR3 is CSASGSVSYEQYF. Here the CDR3 DNA reads TGCAGTGCTTCTGGGTCAGTCTCCTACGAGCAGTACTTC.

This chain joins TRBV28 and TRBJ2-6, with 8 bases matching TRBD1. Trimming took 6 bases from V and 1 from J; bases not matched to a gene: 11. Germline values: CDR1 MDHEN, CDR2 SYDVKM. CDR3 size: 18 residues. The CDR3 DNA reads TGTGCCAGCAGCCCCGCGGGCAGGGGGCTATCTGGGGCCAACGTCCTGACTTTC. It encodes CASSPAGRGLSGANVLTF. Complete variable domain (other parts from reference TRBV28 and TRBJ2-6): DVKVTQSSRYLVKRTGEKVFLECVQDMDHENMFWYRQDPGLGLRLIYFSYDVKMKEKGDIPEGYSVSREKKERFSLILESASTNQTSMYLCASSPAGRGLSGANVLTFGAGSRLTVL.

This clonotype was found a few times. The CDR3 loop is CASSFSLEGRYNEQFF. The DNA of the CDR3 is TGCGCCAGCAGCTTCAGCCTAGAGGGGAGATACAATGAGCAGTTCTTC. The rearrangement uses TRBV5-1 and TRBJ2-1; D possibly uses TRBD1 or TRBD2 (5 bases each). Looked up from germline, CDR1 is SGHRS and CDR2 is YFSETQ. V dropped 2 bases and J dropped 4 bases, with 16 bases sitting between them. The length of the CDR3 is 16 residues.

This clonotype was observed a few times. This chain connects TRBV10-2 to TRBJ2-2, with TRBD2 matching over 12 bases. Germline V gene lookup returns CDR1 WSHSY and CDR2 SAAADI. Germline trimming cut 6 bases from V and 4 bases from J; bases unmatched to any gene: 0. The CDR3 has 14 amino acids. The CDR3: CASRTSGGTGELFF. The CDR3 coding sequence is TGCGCCAGCAGGACTAGCGGGGGCACCGGGGAGCTGTTTTTT.

This clonotype has a handful of counts. Written as DNA, the CDR3 is TGCAGCGTGAAGAAACAGGGTTCCTCCTACGAGCAGTACTTC. This translates into CSVKKQGSSYEQYF. The V gene is TRBV29-1, the J gene TRBJ2-7; D perhaps matches TRBD1 (6 bases). Germline CDR1 is SQVTM and CDR2 is ANQGSEA. V was trimmed by 6 bases and J by 0 bases, leaving 15 bases between them. CDR3 length: 14 residues.

The chain links TRBV29-1 to TRBJ2-2; unclear D gene. This CDR3 is built from 12 residues. Germline CDR1 SQVTM, CDR2 ANQGSEA. V shed 4 bases and J shed 6 bases, with 9 bases lying between them. CDR3 sequence: CSVVQSAGELFF. In DNA form, the CDR3 reads TGCAGCGTTGTCCAGAGCGCCGGGGAGCTGTTTTTT.

CDR3 DNA: TGTGCCAGCAGCGTAGGGCCTAGCGGGAGTTTGAAAGAGACCCAGTACTTC. Translating it yields CASSVGPSGSLKETQYF. The V gene is TRBV9, the J gene TRBJ2-5; 10 bases match TRBD2. The V segment lost 0 bases and the J segment 3 bases; nucleotides outside the gene matches: 8. In germline, CDR1 is SGDLS, CDR2 YYNGEE. The CDR3 is made up of 17 amino acids.

For the CDR3, the DNA is TGTGCCAGCAGCGTGAATGCGGGAGGTTCCTCCTACGAGCAGTACTTC. It codes for CASSVNAGGSSYEQYF. The gene calls are TRBV11-2 and TRBJ2-7; 8 bases align to TRBD2. CDR3 length: 16 amino acids. After removal of 5 bases from V and 0 bases from J, the junction contained 9 bases not matched to a gene. The germline gives CDR1 SGHAT, CDR2 FQNNGV.

The J gene is TRBJ2-2, the V gene TRBV18, with 8 positions matching TRBD1. CDR1 is KGHSH, CDR2 LQKENI, per germline. The CDR3 runs to 15 residues. V was clipped by 6 bases and J by 1 base; unmatched bases: 4. CDR3 in DNA: TGTGCCAGCTCCCCAGACAGGGGGAACACCGGGGAGCTGTTTTTT. Translating gives CASSPDRGNTGELFF.

The CDR3 region has the DNA TGTGCCAGCAGTGAAGCGCTAGGAGATACGCAGTATTTT. It translates to CASSEALGDTQYF. V usage is TRBV2 and J usage is TRBJ2-3; D uncertain. Trimming left V 0 bases short and J 5 bases short, with 6 bases between. There are 13 residues in the CDR3. CDR1 is SNHLY and CDR2 is FYNNEI in the germline V gene. Full variable domain (rest looked up from reference TRBV2 and TRBJ2-3): EPEVTQTPSHQVTQMGQEVILRCVPISNHLYFYWYRQILGQKVEFLVSFYNNEISEKSEIFDDQFSVERPDGSNFTLKIRSTKLEDSAMYFCASSEALGDTQYFGPGTRLTVL.

In its sample, this clonotype was seen many times. The CDR3 DNA reads TGTGCCAGCTCACCACTGGGAACTGAAGCTTTCTTT. Encoded protein: CASSPLGTEAFF. This chain joins TRBV18 and TRBJ1-1; unclear D gene. Between the trimmed V and J ends, which lost 1 base and 5 bases, there was a span of 5 bases. The CDR3 covers 12 residues. The germline V gene encodes CDR1 KGHSH and CDR2 LQKENI.

J is TRBJ2-3 and V is TRBV30; 11 bases match TRBD2. The V segment lost 2 bases and the J segment 6 bases; nucleotides outside the gene matches: 4. This CDR3 has 14 amino acids. Looked up from germline, CDR1 is GTSNPN and CDR2 is SVGIG (reference sequence). CDR3: CAWSTSGRRDTQYF. In DNA form, the CDR3 reads TGTGCCTGGAGTACTAGCGGGAGAAGGGATACGCAGTATTTT.

The genes are TRBV5-1 and TRBJ1-2, with D unclear. Germline V gives CDR1 SGHRS, CDR2 YFSETQ. V was cut by 0 bases and J by 5 bases, with 11 bases left in between. This CDR3 is 14 amino acids long. Here the CDR3 reads CASSLEGRRYGYTF. The CDR3, as DNA: TGCGCCAGCAGCTTGGAAGGGCGCCGATATGGCTACACCTTC.

This clonotype occurred many times. V and J are TRBV29-1 and TRBJ2-1; TRBD1 matches 8 bases. Germline lookup yields CDR1 SQVTM and CDR2 ANQGSEA. The CDR3 covers 13 residues. The J segment lost 9 bases and the V segment lost 2 bases, leaving 6 bases of the junction unmatched. Here the CDR3 reads CSVEPTGASEQFF. The CDR3 nucleotides read TGCAGCGTTGAACCGACAGGGGCTAGTGAGCAGTTCTTC.

There are a few counts of this clonotype. CDR3 in amino acids: CASSQEWAGLPYGYTF. The CDR3 DNA is TGCGCCAGCAGCCAAGAGTGGGCAGGGTTGCCCTATGGCTACACCTTC. The chain carries TRBV4-3 and TRBJ1-2, with D possibly matching TRBD1 (5 bases). This CDR3 region has 16 residues. Trimming shortened V by 0 bases and J by 4 bases, and 15 bases separated the two germline ends. Germline assignment: CDR1 LGHNA and CDR2 YSLEER.

The table lists this clonotype with a few counts. The chain joins TRBV29-1 to TRBJ2-1; 9 bases match TRBD1. Germline V gene sequence: CDR1 SQVTM, CDR2 ANQGSEA. V was pared by 6 bases and J by 7 bases, with 10 bases of the junction left unmatched. The CDR3 covers 14 residues. The chain's CDR3 is CSVGPGQGGNEQFF. CDR3 DNA sequence: TGCAGCGTGGGTCCGGGACAGGGAGGAAATGAGCAGTTCTTC.

V is TRBV28 and J is TRBJ1-2; TRBD1 might be the D (5 bases). This CDR3 region has 16 residues. The V gene lost 1 base and the J gene lost 4 bases, with 16 bases spanning the gap. Germline V gene lookup returns CDR1 MDHEN and CDR2 SYDVKM. CDR3 nucleotide sequence: TGTGCCAGCAGTTTATCCGGGGCCCCAATGGTCTATGGCTACACCTTC. This translates into CASSLSGAPMVYGYTF.

In this sample, this clonotype turned up a few times. The chain is built from TRBV6-2 or TRBV6-3 and TRBJ2-3; 13 bases are a match to TRBD2. V lost 4 bases, J lost 7 bases, and 5 bases stayed unmatched. Germline loops: CDR1 MNHEY, CDR2 SVGEGT. The CDR3 length is 15 residues. In DNA, the CDR3 is TGTGCCAGCAGTTTTGGGACTAGCGGGGTGAATACGCAGTATTTT. Its translation: CASSFGTSGVNTQYF.

This chain links TRBV7-9 with TRBJ2-7; D is uncertain. V lost 1 base and J lost 2, with 9 bases in between. Germline lookup yields CDR1 SEHNR and CDR2 FQNEAQ (reference sequence). This CDR3 contains 14 residues. The CDR3 coding sequence is TGTGCCAGCAGCTTAGGCGAACTCACCTACGAGCAGTACTTC. Amino acid sequence: CASSLGELTYEQYF.

The chain joins TRBV7-9 to TRBJ2-7; D possibly corresponds to TRBD1 (5 bases). The CDR3 loop spans 14 amino acids. Germline V gives CDR1 SEHNR, CDR2 FQNEAQ (reference sequence). Trimming took 2 bases from V and 6 from J, leaving 14 bases between them. In DNA form, the CDR3 reads TGTGCCAGCAGCTTAAACCAGGCTACAGGCGAGCAGTACTTC. Residues: CASSLNQATGEQYF.

The rearrangement links TRBV18 to TRBJ1-5; D unresolved. V was shortened by 2 bases and J by 6 bases, with 8 bases between the two germline ends. The CDR3 runs to 13 residues. In germline, CDR1 is KGHSH, CDR2 LQKENI. The CDR3 DNA follows: TGTGCCAGCTCACCATGGGTAGGTCAGCCCCAGCATTTT. It specifies CASSPWVGQPQHF.

The rearrangement links TRBV6-1 to TRBJ2-2; D remains ambiguous. There are 15 residues in the CDR3. Germline V gene data show CDR1 as MNHNS and CDR2 as SASEGT. The V end was cut by 5 bases, the J end by 0 bases, with 10 bases between. The CDR3 region has the DNA TGTGCCAGCAGTAGGCGGTCTACGAACACCGGGGAGCTGTTTTTT. Encoded protein: CASSRRSTNTGELFF.